A selection of T cell receptor beta chains follows, all from one sample in a study of blood T cell repertoires in COVID-19. TCRdb's table, derived via immunoSEQ multiplex PCR, lists solely in-frame clones and lacks some. Among 45,000 to 55,000 clones listed, approximately 84% were seen once. Material: peripheral blood. The source of these receptors is a human donor with active or convalescent COVID-19. The donor label of this sample is uncertain. The CDR3 runs from the conserved cysteine through the conserved F or W. The D gene is left open where the match is weak. Size values are once, few and many counts, or a class for expanded clones, and some rows have none.

CDR3 protein | CDR3 DNA | V gene | D gene | clone size | J gene
CSASPSGFTDTQYF | TGCAGTGCTAGTCCTAGCGGTTTCACAGATACGCAGTATTTT | TRBV20-1 | TRBD2 | . | TRBJ2-3
CASSRDREPPLHF | TGTGCCAGCAGTCGGGACAGGGAGCCACCCCTCCACTTT | TRBV5-5 | TRBD1 | . | TRBJ1-6
CASSVASRETQYF | TGTGCCAGCAGTGTAGCCAGCCGGGAGACCCAGTACTTC | TRBV6-2/TRBV6-3 | . | many | TRBJ2-5
CAWSGGTSGMREQFF | TGTGCCTGGAGCGGCGGGACTAGCGGCATGCGGGAGCAGTTCTTC | TRBV30 | TRBD2 | . | TRBJ2-1
CASREDGNNQPQHF | TGTGCCAGCAGAGAGGACGGGAACAATCAGCCCCAGCATTTT | TRBV2 | . | . | TRBJ1-5
CASWAGGPDTQYF | TGTGCCTCCTGGGCCGGAGGGCCGGATACGCAGTATTTT | TRBV2 | . | . | TRBJ2-3
CSVGREDGYTF | TGCAGCGTTGGCAGGGAGGATGGCTACACCTTC | TRBV29-1 | . | . | TRBJ1-2
CASSEYGGSGVFNEQFF | TGTGCCAGCAGTGAATACGGCGGGAGTGGGGTATTCAATGAGCAGTTCTTC | TRBV6-1 | TRBD2 | . | TRBJ2-1
CASSLEASASSYNEQFF | TGCGCCAGCAGCTTGGAAGCTAGCGCGAGCTCCTACAATGAGCAGTTCTTC | TRBV5-1 | . | few | TRBJ2-1
CAISEGLPGELFF | TGTGCCATCAGTGAAGGACTCCCCGGGGAGCTGTTTTTT | TRBV10-3 | . | . | TRBJ2-2
CASSQVGGSSYNEQFF | TGTGCCAGCAGCCAAGTTGGCGGAAGCTCCTACAATGAGCAGTTCTTC | TRBV3-1/TRBV3-2 | . | once | TRBJ2-1
CASSRSQGSGTGELFF | TGCGCCAGCAGCAGATCACAGGGGAGTGGAACCGGGGAGCTGTTTTTT | TRBV5-1 | TRBD1 | . | TRBJ2-2
CASSPGLAGLSYNEQFF | TGTGCCAGCAGCCCGGGACTAGCGGGCCTGTCCTACAATGAGCAGTTCTTC | TRBV5-4 | TRBD2 | . | TRBJ2-1
CASSPGGASGYGYTF | TGTGCCAGCAGCCCCGGTGGGGCATCGGGCTATGGCTACACCTTC | TRBV6-6 | . | . | TRBJ1-2